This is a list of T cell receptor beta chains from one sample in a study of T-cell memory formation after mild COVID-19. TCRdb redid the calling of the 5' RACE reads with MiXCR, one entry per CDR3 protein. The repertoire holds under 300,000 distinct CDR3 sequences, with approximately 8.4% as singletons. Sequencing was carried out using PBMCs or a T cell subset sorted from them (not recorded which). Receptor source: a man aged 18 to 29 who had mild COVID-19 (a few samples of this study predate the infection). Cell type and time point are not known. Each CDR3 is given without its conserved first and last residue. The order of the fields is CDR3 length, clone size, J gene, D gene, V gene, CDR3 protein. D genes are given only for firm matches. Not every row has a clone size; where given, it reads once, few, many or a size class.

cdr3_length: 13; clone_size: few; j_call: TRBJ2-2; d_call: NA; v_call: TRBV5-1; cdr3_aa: ASSWGSGNTGELF
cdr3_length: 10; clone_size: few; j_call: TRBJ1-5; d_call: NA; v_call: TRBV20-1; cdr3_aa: SAKRGEGPQH
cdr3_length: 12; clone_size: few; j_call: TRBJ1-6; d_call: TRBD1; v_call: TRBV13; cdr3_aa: ASRRQGPSSPLH
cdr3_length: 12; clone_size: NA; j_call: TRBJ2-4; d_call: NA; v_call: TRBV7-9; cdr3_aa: ASSHLRQGGIQY
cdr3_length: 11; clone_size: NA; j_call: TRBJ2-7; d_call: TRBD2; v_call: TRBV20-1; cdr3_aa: SAIGTSGYEQY
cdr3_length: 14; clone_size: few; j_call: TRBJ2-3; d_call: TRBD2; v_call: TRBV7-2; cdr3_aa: ASSLGLAGGIDTQY
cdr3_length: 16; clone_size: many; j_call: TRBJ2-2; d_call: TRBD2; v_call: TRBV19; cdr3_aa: ASTKGLAGGRVTGELF
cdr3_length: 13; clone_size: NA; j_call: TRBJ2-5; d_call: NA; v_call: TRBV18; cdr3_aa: ASSLQSAFEETQY
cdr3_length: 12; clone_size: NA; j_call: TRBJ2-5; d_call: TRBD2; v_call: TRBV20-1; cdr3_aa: SARRAGGRETQY
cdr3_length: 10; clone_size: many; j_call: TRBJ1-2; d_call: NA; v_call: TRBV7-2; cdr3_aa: ASSFPGLGYT
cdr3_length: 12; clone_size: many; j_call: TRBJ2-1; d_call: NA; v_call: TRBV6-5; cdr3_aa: ASSYPGPNNEQF
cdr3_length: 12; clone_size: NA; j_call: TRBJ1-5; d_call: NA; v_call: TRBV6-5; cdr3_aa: ASSSAPSYQPQH
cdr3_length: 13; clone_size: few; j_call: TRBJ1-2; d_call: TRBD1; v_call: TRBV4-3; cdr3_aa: ASSSQRQGAYGYT
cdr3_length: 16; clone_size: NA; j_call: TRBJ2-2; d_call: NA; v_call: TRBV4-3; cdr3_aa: DSSQERQATLNTGELF
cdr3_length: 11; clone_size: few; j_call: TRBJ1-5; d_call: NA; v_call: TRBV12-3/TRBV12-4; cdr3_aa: ASSLWGDQPQH
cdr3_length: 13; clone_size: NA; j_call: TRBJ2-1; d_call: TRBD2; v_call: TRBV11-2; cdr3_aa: ASSTRTSGYPEQF
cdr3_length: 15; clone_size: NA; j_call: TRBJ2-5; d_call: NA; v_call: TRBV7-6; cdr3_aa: ASSYQRARTLGETQY
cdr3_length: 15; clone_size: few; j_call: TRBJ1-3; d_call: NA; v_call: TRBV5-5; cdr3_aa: ASSRREGYFSGNTIY
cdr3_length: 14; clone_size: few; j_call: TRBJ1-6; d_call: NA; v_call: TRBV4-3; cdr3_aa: ASSQEFSSYNSPLH
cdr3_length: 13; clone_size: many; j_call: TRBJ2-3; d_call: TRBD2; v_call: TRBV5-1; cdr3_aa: ASSSGLAVVDTQY
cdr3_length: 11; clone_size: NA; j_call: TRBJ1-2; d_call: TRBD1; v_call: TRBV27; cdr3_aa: ASSKGQVAGYT
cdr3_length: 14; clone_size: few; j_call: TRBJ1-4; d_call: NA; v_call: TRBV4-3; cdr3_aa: ASSQGGGRPNEKLF